These 5 T cell receptor beta chains originate from one sample sequenced in a study of CD8+CD57+ T cells in acquired aplastic anemia. Genomic DNA, the template, was used for profiling of the TCR beta VDJ and CDR3. MiXCR was run by TCRdb on the reads, yielding one entry per CDR3 protein. The sample has roughly 180,000 distinct CDR3 sequences; approximately 45% are singletons. The sequenced material came from sorted CD4+, CD8+, or CD8+CD57+ T cells (not recorded which) from PBMCs. The origin of the receptors is a human donor in good health.

J is TRBJ1-1 and V is TRBV29-1, with D possibly TRBD1 on 6 matching bases. The CDR3 is made up of 11 amino acids. The germline CDR1 and CDR2 sequences are SQVTM and ANQGSEA. V was clipped by 8 bases and J by 4 bases, with 11 bases between them. The CDR3 loop reads CSRTATTEAFF. Here the CDR3 DNA reads TGCAGCCGGACAGCTACCACTGAAGCTTTCTTT.

This clonotype was seen a few times. The chain has TRBV5-1 and TRBJ1-1; D ambiguous. Per germline, CDR1 SGHRS and CDR2 YFSETQ. V dropped 0 bases and J dropped 4 bases, with 13 bases sitting between them. The CDR3 length is 15 residues. Here the CDR3 DNA reads TGCGCCAGCAGCTTGGTTGGGTTGGGAAGCACTGAAGCTTTCTTT. The encoded protein is CASSLVGLGSTEAFF.

This clonotype was seen only a few times. This chain connects TRBV11-2 to TRBJ2-3; 8 bases fit TRBD1. V gave up 5 bases and J gave up 3 bases; unmatched junction bases: 7. The CDR3 sequence is 15 residues long. From germline, CDR1 is SGHAT and CDR2 FQNNGV. CDR3 in amino acids: CASSPGQEITDTQYF. The DNA for the CDR3 is TGTGCCAGCAGCCCGGGACAGGAAATAACAGATACGCAGTATTTT.

Worth noting for this clonotype: The junction and the germline gene differ at one end; a read error may be behind it. The chain joins TRBV7-6 to TRBJ2-5; D unresolved. CDR3 length equals 12 residues. The germline CDR1 and CDR2 sequences are SGHVS and FNYEAQ. CDR3 coding DNA: TGTGCCAGCAGCTTAGCAGGGCAGGTCTGGAACTTC. Its translation: CASSLAGQVWNF. Together with reference TRBV7-6 and TRBJ2-5, the CDR3 gives the full variable domain: GAGVSQSPRYKVTKRGQDVALRCDPISGHVSLYWYRQALGQGPEFLTYFNYEAQQDKSGLPNDRFSAERPEGSISTLTIQRTEQRDSAMYRCASSLAGQVWNFGPGTRLLVL.

This clonotype was seen at least ten times. The V gene is TRBV6-1, the J gene TRBJ2-7, with 8 bases aligning to TRBD1. V shed 6 bases, J shed 1 base, and the junction held 11 bases outside the gene matches. This CDR3 is built from 16 residues. Germline V gene sequence: CDR1 MNHNS, CDR2 SASEGT. CDR3 protein: CASSKTGARGSYEQYF. The CDR3 DNA reads as TGTGCCAGCAGCAAGACAGGGGCTCGAGGGTCCTACGAGCAGTACTTC.